This TCR beta chain was captured in a study of PD-L1 blockade in urothelial cancer (dated by TCRdb to 2016 to 2017). Concerning the study at large: Therapy was started around 2014 for all patients, and atezolizumab 1,200 mg was administered intravenously every 3 weeks. About 90% of the roughly 30 patients were identified as males with urothelial cancer of bladder origin, and a prior smoking history was reported by 18 of 29 patients. Patients had an ECOG performance status of 0 or 1 and had received between 0 and 3 prior chemotherapy regimens. Blood samples were analyzed at 3 weeks after treatment start (second dose) and at 6 weeks after treatment start. Blood samples gave median yields of approximately 130,000 T cells and 82,636 unique TCRs, along with a median clonality of about 0.084. The study was an exploratory multi-omic analysis of somatic, immune and clinical correlates of response to PD-L1 blockade with atezolizumab in urothelial cancer. Pretreatment tumor samples, along with matched peripheral blood serially collected before and after atezolizumab treatment, were subjected to TCR sequencing. Progression-free survival longer than 6 months counted as durable clinical benefit, and TCR features were additionally tested against both progression-free and overall survival. In the same patients, whole exome sequencing and RNA sequencing of pretreatment tumors were performed in addition to TCR sequencing. Ten or so patients reached durable clinical benefit, while 20 or so patients did not. Pretreatment blood TCR-seq was available for fewer than 30 patients, at least one posttreatment blood collection was obtained for roughly 24 patients, and tumor TCR-seq was available for roughly 24 patients.

Points the paper makes about the study in general: A pretreatment peripheral blood TCR clonality below the median was linked to improved progression-free and overall survival. Patients with durable benefit showed greater expansion of tumor-associated TCR clones in peripheral blood 3 weeks after starting treatment (n of about 20, p = 0.022). Small sample size (n ≈ 29) and many exploratory analyses mean the results are intended to be hypothesis-generating.

The sample's time point label, in plain terms: peripheral blood 6 weeks after treatment start. The cohort included 25 to 35 patients with locally advanced or metastatic urothelial carcinoma who were treated at Memorial Sloan Kettering on a trial protocol. Peripheral blood mononuclear cells were collected pretreatment and during treatment, with between 1 and 8 total time points per patient. The Qiagen DNeasy Blood extraction kit was used to purify genomic DNA from total PBMCs and tumor samples. PBMCs were collected pretreatment and during treatment, and were isolated and stored as previously described. Details on this clone: Its antigen is currently not known. No per-base quality is available; no much larger clone lies one base away.

Synthetic TCR analog templates were spiked into each PCR so that absolute template abundance could be estimated from read counts. TCRbeta CDR3 regions were amplified from genomic DNA with bias-controlled V and J gene primers using the immunoSEQ assay. Rearranged TCRbeta segments were sequenced at approximately 20X coverage. Turning to the authors' computational methods: Clustering was used to correct sequencing errors, and CDR3s were annotated against IMGT to assign V, D and J genes. Only productive TCRbeta rearrangements were used in downstream analyses, excluding out-of-frame or stop-codon sequences. To compute clonality, Shannon entropy was normalized by the log of the number of unique productive sequences and then subtracted from one. Clones differing between time points or between blood and tumor were identified by Fisher's exact test with Benjamini-Hochberg correction at adjusted p below 0.01. TCRdb took over this immuneACCESS table, retaining in-frame rearrangements with V and J assigned. Such tables are incomplete; in checked studies, under half of the missing clones stem from an unresolved V gene, and the remainder is unexplained. Clonal size and the V and J genes are those of that table, whereas D and trimming came from the DNA. The sample includes under 55,000 clones, with approximately 82% observed a single time. Over 10% of the sample rests with the top ten.

The CDR3 has 13 amino acids, counting the end cysteine and phenylalanine. Kept here is only the CDR3 DNA, which spans 39 bases and is read in frame from base 1. CDR1 and CDR2, per the germline V gene, are SGHDT and YYEEEE. The V end loses 4 bases and the J end loses 5 bases, and a stretch of 12 bases separates them. This receptor was identified in a man aged 60 to 69 with urothelial cancer. The chain couples TRBV5-6 to TRBJ1-1, with a tentative D gene TRBD1 over 6 matching bases. The material sequenced was PBMCs, taken around atezolizumab (anti-PD-L1) treatment. The DNA sequence follows: TGTGCCAGCAGCCCTCAGGGGCGGACTGAAGCTTTCTTT. It translates to CASSPQGRTEAFF.